Below, 27 T cell receptor beta chains from the same sample are listed, as sequenced in a study of blood T cell repertoires in COVID-19. Assay used: immunoSEQ multiplex PCR; TCRdb lists only in-frame clones, some missing. The sample yields 120,000 to 150,000 clones, around 84% seen once. Sequenced: peripheral blood. These TCRs come from a man in his sixties with active or convalescent COVID-19.

The J gene is TRBJ2-1, the V gene TRBV24-1; tentative D call: TRBD1 (6 bases). The germline V gene has CDR1 KGHDR and CDR2 SFDVKD. The V end lost 4 bases, the J end lost 0 bases, and 12 bases lay between the germline ends. This CDR3 has 16 amino acids. DNA of the CDR3: TGTGCCACCAGTGACTTAGGACAGAGCTCCTACAATGAGCAGTTCTTC. Translation: CATSDLGQSSYNEQFF.

The V and J genes are TRBV9 and TRBJ2-1, with 8 nucleotides matching TRBD1. The CDR3 runs 16 residues. J lost 8 bases, V lost 2 bases, and 12 bases had no gene match. Germline values: CDR1 SGDLS, CDR2 YYNGEE. CDR3 in amino acids: CASSVRDRRIWDEQFF. In nucleotides, the CDR3 is TGTGCCAGCAGCGTCCGGGACAGGAGAATTTGGGATGAGCAGTTCTTC.

The rearrangement uses TRBV11-2 and TRBJ2-1, with 11 bases that match TRBD2. The CDR3 is 14 residues long. V gave up 5 bases and J gave up 7 bases; unmatched junction bases: 4. Germline values: CDR1 SGHAT, CDR2 FQNNGV. CDR3 region: CASSRLAGLNEQFF. CDR3 nucleotides: TGTGCCAGCAGCCGACTAGCGGGACTAAATGAGCAGTTCTTC.

This chain connects TRBV19 to TRBJ2-1; maybe TRBD2 (6 bases). Germline CDR1 and CDR2: LNHDA and SQIVND (reference sequence). The CDR3 sequence is 13 residues long. V shed 2 bases and J shed 15 bases, with 17 bases lying between them. The CDR3 nucleotides are TGTGCCAGTAGTATAACCCAGTCGGGAGCTCCGTTCTTC. Translated, it gives CASSITQSGAPFF.

J is TRBJ1-2 and V is TRBV12-3 or TRBV12-4, with D possibly being TRBD1 (5 bases). Between the trimmed V and J ends, which lost 6 bases and 7 bases, there was a span of 15 bases. The CDR3 contains 13 residues. CDR3 coding DNA: TGTGCCAGCAGCGGAGCAGGGTTTACTGGCTACACCTTC. Protein: CASSGAGFTGYTF.

The chain joins TRBV11-2 to TRBJ2-3, with D hard to call. Germline-derived CDR1 and CDR2 are SGHAT and FQNNGV. Trimming pared 3 bases from V and 9 bases from J, leaving 13 bases between. This CDR3 spans 13 amino acids. The CDR3 loop is CASSFRLGGTQYF. The CDR3 DNA reads TGTGCCAGCAGCTTCCGTCTAGGTGGGACGCAGTATTTT. Using reference TRBV11-2 and TRBJ2-3 for the parts outside the CDR3, the full variable domain is EAGVAQSPRYKIIEKRQSVAFWCNPISGHATLYWYQQILGQGPKLLIQFQNNGVVDDSQLPKDRFSAERLKGVDSTLKIQPAKLEDSAVYLCASSFRLGGTQYFGPGTRLTVL.

V usage is TRBV19 and J usage is TRBJ1-5; TRBD1 aligns across 7 bases. Germline CDR1 LNHDA, CDR2 SQIVND (reference sequence). The CDR3 has 15 amino acids. The junction had 9 bases not matched to a gene; V was cut back by 6 bases and J by 4 bases. CDR3 DNA sequence: TGTGCCAGTAGCACCACTGGGACAGTAAATCAGCCCCAGCATTTT. Translating gives CASSTTGTVNQPQHF.

The chain carries TRBV7-9 and TRBJ1-1; D not certain. V gave up 3 bases and J gave up 3 bases, with 14 bases separating them. The CDR3 has 15 residues. Germline CDR1 reads SEHNR; CDR2 reads FQNEAQ (reference sequence). The DNA of the CDR3 is TGTGCCAGCAGCTTCCCGGAGATGATGGACACTGAAGCTTTCTTT. It encodes CASSFPEMMDTEAFF.

The chain carries TRBV28 and TRBJ1-2, with D hard to call. Per the germline V gene, CDR1 is MDHEN and CDR2 is SYDVKM. V was shortened by 6 bases and J by 8 bases, with 4 bases between the two germline ends. CDR3 size: 9 residues. Written as DNA, the CDR3 is TGTGCCAGCAGACAGGGCTACACCTTC. Translating gives CASRQGYTF.

The gene calls are TRBV6-1 and TRBJ1-4; 9 bases map to TRBD1. Germline V gene data show CDR1 as MNHNS and CDR2 as SASEGT. There are 16 residues in the CDR3. V dropped 2 bases and J dropped 8; count of bases not matched to a gene: 9. In DNA form, the CDR3 reads TGTGCCAGCAGTGAAATAAGGGGACAGGGATCAGAAAAACTGTTTTTT. Protein product: CASSEIRGQGSEKLFF.

This clone came up once. V is TRBV24-1 and J is TRBJ1-1, with D unclear. The CDR3 is 14 residues long. With 3 bases removed from V and 4 bases from J, the gap between germline ends came to 11 bases. Germline CDR1 reads KGHDR; CDR2 reads SFDVKD. In DNA, the CDR3 is TGTGCCACCAGTGATCCAACAGTGAGCACTGAAGCTTTCTTT. Amino acid sequence: CATSDPTVSTEAFF.

V and J are TRBV14 and TRBJ2-5; TRBD2 might be the D (5 bases). Germline V gene lookup returns CDR1 SGHDN and CDR2 FVKESK. The CDR3 extends over 13 amino acids. V was trimmed by 1 base and J by 5 bases, leaving 8 bases between them. The CDR3 region is CASSQAGEETQYF. For the CDR3, the DNA is TGTGCCAGCAGCCAAGCCGGGGAGGAGACCCAGTACTTC.

This clone was recorded only once. This rearrangement joins TRBV29-1 to TRBJ2-1; 7 bases fit TRBD2. CDR3 length equals 14 residues. CDR1 and CDR2 from the germline V gene are SQVTM and ANQGSEA. J gave up 6 bases and V 4 bases, and 9 bases lay outside the gene matches. CDR3 in amino acids: CSVGGGNPGNEQFF. As DNA, the CDR3 is TGCAGCGTTGGGGGGGGGAACCCTGGCAATGAGCAGTTCTTC.

V usage is TRBV6-2 or TRBV6-3 and J usage is TRBJ2-3, with TRBD1 identical over 7 bases. CDR1 is MNHEY and CDR2 is SVGEGT in the germline V gene. The CDR3 consists of 16 residues. V shed 5 bases and J 0 bases; nucleotides not matched to a gene: 8. CDR3 region: CASSQNPDRSTDTQYF. CDR3 coding DNA: TGTGCCAGCAGTCAAAACCCGGACAGGAGCACAGATACGCAGTATTTT.

The J gene is TRBJ2-3, the V gene TRBV6-5, with D uncertain. V dropped 6 bases and J dropped 0 bases, with 10 bases sitting between them. Germline CDR1 reads MNHEY; CDR2 reads SVGAGI. The CDR3 is made up of 14 amino acids. The CDR3 here is CASRSFPSTDTQYF. The CDR3 DNA reads TGTGCCAGCAGATCGTTTCCTAGCACAGATACGCAGTATTTT.

The DNA for the CDR3 is TGCAGTGCTAGTGATTGGACCCACAGGAGCGCTGGAAACACCATATATTTT. Translating it yields CSASDWTHRSAGNTIYF. The J gene is TRBJ1-3, the V gene TRBV20-1; TRBD1 is a possible D gene (5 bases). Germline CDR1 DFQATT, CDR2 SNEGSKA (reference sequence). Deletions cut 3 bases from V and 2 bases from J, with 20 bases between. The CDR3 is 17 amino acids.

This clone was seen a handful of times. This CDR3 reads CASSLEGTSGLNEQFF. The CDR3 coding sequence is TGTGCCAGCAGCTTAGAGGGGACTAGCGGACTCAATGAGCAGTTCTTC. The V call is TRBV7-2, the J call TRBJ2-1, with TRBD2 matching over 11 bases. The CDR3 is 16 amino acids. Unmatched junction bases numbered 5, after V lost 1 base and J lost 6 bases. Germline values: CDR1 SGHTA, CDR2 FQGNSA.

This CDR3 reads CASSPTPDRENTEAFF. Written as DNA, the CDR3 is TGTGCCAGCTCACCAACGCCGGACAGGGAGAACACTGAAGCTTTCTTT. The J gene is TRBJ1-1, the V gene TRBV18, with 8 positions matching TRBD1. V was clipped by 2 bases and J by 1 base; unmatched bases: 6. This CDR3 region has 16 residues. Germline-derived CDR1 and CDR2 are KGHSH and LQKENI.

This clone was picked up a small number of times. V usage is TRBV5-1 and J usage is TRBJ2-2, with 9 bases fitting TRBD1. Germline lookup yields CDR1 SGHRS and CDR2 YFSETQ. The CDR3 is made up of 15 amino acids. The V and J ends lost 2 bases and 5 bases, in that order; junction bases with no gene match: 4. The CDR3 protein is CASSFVQGATGELFF. In nucleotides, the CDR3 is TGCGCCAGCAGCTTTGTACAGGGGGCTACCGGGGAGCTGTTTTTT.

The chain carries TRBV28 and TRBJ1-5, with unresolved D. V was clipped by 1 base and J by 6 bases, with 4 bases between them. The CDR3 has 12 amino acids. Germline-derived CDR1 and CDR2 are MDHEN and SYDVKM. CDR3: CASSLSVQPQHF. CDR3 nucleotide sequence: TGTGCCAGCAGTTTATCCGTTCAGCCCCAGCATTTT.

V gene TRBV28 combines with J gene TRBJ2-5; TRBD1 is a possible D gene (6 bases). The CDR3 extends over 13 amino acids. Deletions cut 6 bases from V and 7 bases from J, with 15 bases between. Germline V lookup: CDR1 MDHEN, CDR2 SYDVKM. CDR3 nucleotides: TGTGCCAGCAGCGCTACAGGGTCGGGGACCCAGTACTTC. This encodes CASSATGSGTQYF.

This chain uses TRBV4-3 with TRBJ2-1, with 10 bases fitting TRBD2. Germline values: CDR1 LGHNA, CDR2 YSLEER. J was trimmed by 0 bases and V by 0 bases; bases with no gene match: 5. This CDR3 has 18 amino acids. This chain's CDR3 is CASSQDIAGGNSYNEQFF. In DNA, the CDR3 is TGCGCCAGCAGCCAAGATATAGCGGGAGGTAACTCCTACAATGAGCAGTTCTTC.

The chain links TRBV30 to TRBJ2-5; the match to TRBD1 covers 8 bases. The trim removed 1 base at V and 2 bases at J, leaving 3 bases unmatched. CDR1 and CDR2 from the germline V gene are GTSNPN and SVGIG (reference sequence). CDR3 length: 14 amino acids. The CDR3 loop reads CAWSEGQEQETQYF. CDR3 DNA: TGTGCCTGGAGTGAGGGACAGGAACAAGAGACCCAGTACTTC. The full variable domain, with the rest looked up from reference TRBV30 and TRBJ2-5, is SQTIHQWPATLVQPVGSPLSLECTVEGTSNPNLYWYRQAAGRGLQLLFYSVGIGQISSEVPQNLSASRPQDRQFILSSKKLLLSDSGFYLCAWSEGQEQETQYFGPGTRLLVL.

In this sample, this clone turned up once. J is TRBJ1-6 and V is TRBV3-1 (or the pseudogene TRBV3-2); TRBD1 aligns across 7 bases. The CDR3 is made up of 16 amino acids. The junction had 7 bases not matched to a gene; V was cut back by 4 bases and J by 4 bases. Germline lookup yields CDR1 LGHDT and CDR2 YNNKEL (reference sequence). CDR3: CASSRRQGLYNSPLHF. The DNA for the CDR3 is TGTGCCAGCAGCCGTCGACAGGGTCTTTATAATTCACCCCTCCACTTT.

The rearrangement uses TRBV28 and TRBJ1-5; TRBD1 aligns across 7 bases. The CDR3 is made up of 16 amino acids. V lost 7 bases to trimming and J lost 3 bases; unmatched junction nucleotides: 12. Per germline, CDR1 MDHEN and CDR2 SYDVKM. The CDR3 spells CASTDRDSFYNQPQHF. The CDR3 DNA is TGTGCCAGCACTGACCGGGACAGTTTCTACAATCAGCCCCAGCATTTT.

The chain couples TRBV5-1 to TRBJ2-1; 9 positions agree with TRBD2. The CDR3 totals 16 residues. The germline V gene has CDR1 SGHRS and CDR2 YFSETQ. J was trimmed by 5 bases and V by 1 base; bases with no gene match: 7. The CDR3 DNA is TGCGCCAGCAGCTTGTACGGCGGGAGGGCCAACAATGAGCAGTTCTTC. Protein: CASSLYGGRANNEQFF. The full variable domain, rest sourced from reference TRBV5-1 and TRBJ2-1, is KAGVTQTPRYLIKTRGQQVTLSCSPISGHRSVSWYQQTPGQGLQFLFEYFSETQRNKGNFPGRFSGRQFSNSRSEMNVSTLELGDSALYLCASSLYGGRANNEQFFGPGTRLTVL.

The rearrangement joins TRBV2 to TRBJ1-6, with D hard to call. V was cut by 5 bases and J by 5 bases, with 7 bases left in between. CDR1 is SNHLY, CDR2 FYNNEI, per germline. The CDR3 runs 13 residues. Written as DNA, the CDR3 is TGTGCCAGCAGTCCCTTCCATAATTCACCCCTCCACTTT. Its protein product is CASSPFHNSPLHF.